This entry features one T cell receptor beta chain sequence. J was trimmed by 2 bases and V by 0 bases; bases with no gene match: 6. Germline-derived CDR1 and CDR2 are MGHRA and YSYEKL. This CDR3 has 17 residues. This sample was taken from a study of T cell changes during pregnancy in multiple sclerosis. The data were produced by immunoSEQ multiplex PCR, yet TCRdb's version contains in-frame clones alone and is incomplete. Among approximately 100,000 clones listed, 92% were seen once. Here the sequenced sample was peripheral blood, taken after pregnancy. This sequence was found in a female donor with multiple sclerosis, enrolled in a pregnancy study. This rearrangement joins TRBV4-1 to TRBJ2-2; 7 bases map to TRBD2. The CDR3 here is CASSQESGMVNTGELFF. The DNA for the CDR3 is TGCGCCAGCAGCCAAGAGAGCGGGATGGTAAACACCGGGGAGCTGTTTTTT.